This TCR beta chain was sequenced during a study of blood T cells in healthy people across ages. Alongside a J-beta primer mix, a sample-barcoded 5' primer served in a second PCR lasting about 7 to 11 cycles. All cDNA molecules were each tagged by a template-switch adaptor with 12 random nucleotides. TCRdb processed the 5' RACE reads anew with MiXCR; each CDR3 protein has one entry. The top ten hold around 3% of the sample, which has hundreds of thousands of distinct CDR3 sequences, roughly 25% seen once. Study-level points and caveats: Older age coincided with a roughly linear decline in TCR beta diversity per million T cells.

The CDR3 consists of 13 residues. The germline CDR1 and CDR2 sequences are SGHTA and FQGNSA. With respect to this clonotype: No antigen is known for it. Just one base apart from a much larger clone, this may be a read error.

This same sample was also taken into another study, of T cells of mothers and their children.

The material sequenced was blood. The chain combines TRBV7-2 with TRBJ2-1; D gene ambiguous. This receptor was identified in a boy aged 5-17 years in good health. CDR3 nucleotide sequence: TGTGCCAGCAGCCCCCGATCCTTCAATGAGCAGTTCTTC. Translation gives CASSPRSFNEQFF.